This TCR beta chain was identified during a study of T cells expressing NK-cell markers. On the study more broadly: The authors derived TCR beta repertoires from sorted CD3+CD56+NKG2C+, CD3+CD56+NKG2C- and CD3+CD56-NKG2C+ T cells. Whole-study results and caveats: Dominance of the CD3+CD56-NKG2C+ fraction by these clonotypes also held in a handful of donors. Roughly six donors showed dominant NKG2C+ clonotypes comprising about 1.0-7.5% of their CD8+ T cells.

CDR1 is SGHNT, CDR2 YYREEE, per germline (reference sequence). This CDR3 region has 15 residues. Details on this clonotype: Its antigen is as yet unknown.

One entry per CDR3 protein, without DNA, is what TCRdb gives after re-calling the 5' RACE reads. The repertoire table contains 300,000 or so distinct CDR3 sequences. Sequences were obtained from blood T cells: a sorted CD56 or NKG2C T cell subset, CD4+ or CD8+ T cells, or bulk PBMC T cells (not recorded which). The source is a woman aged 18-70 years in good health. V gene TRBV5-4 combines with J gene TRBJ2-1; TCRdb's D call, TRBD1, is unchecked because there is no DNA. This CDR3 reads CASSSQGDSYNEQFF.